This TCR beta chain was retrieved from a study of blood T cell repertoires in COVID-19. For the study at large: Italy, Spain and the United States were the sources of the convalescent and acute COVID-19 samples. PBMCs, B-cell-depleted T cells, or T cells provided the cDNA or gDNA that made up the material.

Per the original data handling: The assay estimated nucleated cells by amplifying reference gene primers. Data came from immunoSEQ multiplex PCR; TCRdb stores just in-frame clones and leaves some out. V and J calls plus clone size are reproduced from that table; the DNA served to infer D and trimming. The data show 400,000 to 500,000 clones, roughly 89% seen once. About this clone itself: It is unclear where the CDR3 begins or ends on the DNA, so no DNA is shown, and the CDR3 is as TCRdb lists it.

Germline-derived CDR1 and CDR2 are LGHDT and YNNKEL (reference sequence). The CDR3 adds up to 16 amino acids, both ends counted. The sequencing sample was made of peripheral blood. This chain connects TRBV3-1 (or the pseudogene TRBV3-2) to TRBJ2-2; the DNA was not used to check the table's D call, TRBD2. The source is a woman in her 30s with active or convalescent COVID-19. The CDR3 spells CASSQDIILRAGELFF.